These 4 T cell receptor beta chains were sequenced from one sample in a study of T cell responses to AZD1222 COVID-19 vaccine. Assay: immunoSEQ multiplex PCR; the TCRdb copy retains only in-frame clones and omits some. The top ten hold around 1.5% of the sample, which has around 140,000 clones, around 91% seen once. The source was peripheral blood, collected on day 0 of AZD1222 vaccination. These receptors were collected from an adult in good health.

This clone came up once. The V call is TRBV11-2, the J call TRBJ1-4, with D possibly matching TRBD1 (5 bases). CDR1 is SGHAT, CDR2 FQNNGV, per germline. The CDR3 runs 15 residues. Trimming left V 4 bases short and J 2 bases short, with 11 bases between. The DNA for the CDR3 is TGTGCCAGCAGCTCGCAGGGTACGACTAATGAAAAACTGTTTTTT. This codes for CASSSQGTTNEKLFF.

The gene calls are TRBV18 and TRBJ2-3, with a tentative D call TRBD2 (5 bases). Germline V gives CDR1 KGHSH, CDR2 LQKENI. The V end was cut by 3 bases, the J end by 0 bases, with 10 bases between. This CDR3 is 15 amino acids long. The CDR3 DNA follows: TGTGCCAGCTCACCCACTGGCGGGAGCACAGATACGCAGTATTTT. This translates into CASSPTGGSTDTQYF.

The chain couples TRBV9 to TRBJ1-1; possibly TRBD1 for D (6 bases). The V gene's germline CDR1 is SGDLS and CDR2 YYNGEE. Trimming took off 0 bases at V and 4 bases at J, with 10 bases between the two ends. The CDR3 runs to 14 residues. This CDR3 is CASSVVRGPTEAFF. DNA for the CDR3: TGTGCCAGCAGCGTAGTCAGGGGACCCACTGAAGCTTTCTTT.

The chain is built from TRBV5-4 and TRBJ2-1; 15 bases align to TRBD2. This CDR3 has 18 amino acids. The J segment lost 7 bases and the V segment lost 4 bases, leaving 12 bases of the junction unmatched. Germline-derived CDR1 and CDR2 are SGHNT and YYREEE (reference sequence). CDR3 DNA sequence: TGTGCCAGCAGCCAAGAAGGGACTAGCGGGGGGTTCGGGAATGAGCAGTTCTTC. Encoded protein: CASSQEGTSGGFGNEQFF. Drawing the rest from reference TRBV5-4 and TRBJ2-1, the complete variable domain is ETGVTQSPTHLIKTRGQQVTLRCSSQSGHNTVSWYQQALGQGPQFIFQYYREEENGRGNFPPRFSGLQFPNYSSELNVNALELDDSALYLCASSQEGTSGGFGNEQFFGPGTRLTVL.